The 23 T cell receptor beta chains below come from one sample, sequenced in a study of identical twins. TCRdb re-analysed the 5' RACE reads in MiXCR, keeping a single row per CDR3 protein. This sample has 210,000 or so distinct CDR3 sequences, with 7.5% found just once. Another study also made use of these data, one on yellow fever vaccine responses in identical twins.

Sequenced input: memory (CD45RO+) T cells sorted from blood. The source is a woman between 18 and 29 years old in good health.

This clonotype was counted at least ten times. In DNA form, the CDR3 reads TGCAGCGTTGAAGAGAAGTTCACCGGGGAGCTGTTTTTT. Translated: CSVEEKFTGELFF. The rearrangement uses TRBV29-1 and TRBJ2-2; D unresolved. Deletions cut 0 bases from V and 4 bases from J, with 6 bases between. The germline CDR1 and CDR2 sequences are SQVTM and ANQGSEA. There are 13 residues in the CDR3.

The sample holds a few counts of this clonotype. In DNA form, the CDR3 reads TGTGCTAGTGGTTTGGTCCTCCGGGCGGGACGGCAGAATGAGCAGTTCTTC. This encodes CASGLVLRAGRQNEQFF. V is TRBV12-5 and J is TRBJ2-1, with a possible D match to TRBD2 (6 bases). CDR1 and CDR2 (germline): LGHNT, FRNRAP. The V and J ends lost 0 bases and 7 bases respectively, with 19 bases between them. This CDR3 spans 17 amino acids.

This clonotype was detected many times. The chain couples TRBV15 to TRBJ1-6, with D unresolved. This CDR3 has 12 residues. V lost 3 bases and J 12 bases, leaving 9 bases between the germline ends. From germline, CDR1 is LNHNV and CDR2 YYDKDF (reference sequence). Written as DNA, the CDR3 is TGTGCCACCAGCAGGGGAATACAACCCCTCCACTTT. Its protein product is CATSRGIQPLHF.

A word on this clonotype: A clone one base away is much larger, so this may be a read error. The CDR3 sequence is CSDRLRTTGELFF. DNA of the CDR3: TGCAGTGACCGCCTGAGGACCACCGGGGAGCTGTTTTTT. The gene calls are TRBV20-1 and TRBJ2-2; D remains unclear. The CDR3 covers 13 residues. Germline lookup yields CDR1 DFQATT and CDR2 SNEGSKA (reference sequence). Trimming cost V 7 bases and J 4 bases, with 13 bases left between them.

The rearrangement uses TRBV3-1 and TRBJ2-1; TRBD2 matches at 10 bases. Germline V gene lookup returns CDR1 LGHDT and CDR2 YNNKEL (reference sequence). V shed 4 bases, J shed 9 bases, and the junction held 6 bases outside the gene matches. The CDR3 has 14 residues. The CDR3 loop reads CASSPSGGAGEQFF. The CDR3 nucleotides read TGTGCCAGCAGCCCCAGCGGGGGGGCCGGTGAGCAGTTCTTC.

This clonotype was observed a handful of times. The V call is TRBV12-5, the J call TRBJ2-7; D ambiguous. Trimming pared 6 bases from V and 5 bases from J, leaving 8 bases between. CDR3 length: 11 residues. Germline CDR1 LGHNT, CDR2 FRNRAP. The CDR3 bases are TGTGCTAGTGGGGAAGTCGACGAGCAGTACTTC. This gives the protein CASGEVDEQYF. The full variable domain, completed using reference TRBV12-5 and TRBJ2-7, is DARVTQTPRHKVTEMGQEVTMRCQPILGHNTVFWYRQTMMQGLELLAYFRNRAPLDDSGMPKDRFSAEMPDATLATLKIQPSEPRDSAVYFCASGEVDEQYFGPGTRLTVT.

This clonotype came up many times. The chain carries TRBV14 and TRBJ2-3; 11 nucleotides agree with TRBD2. The germline gives CDR1 SGHDN, CDR2 FVKESK. V was pared by 1 base and J by 1 base, with 1 base of the junction left unmatched. CDR3 length equals 16 residues. The CDR3 nucleotides are TGTGCCAGCAGCCAAGGACTAGCGGGACGCACAGATACGCAGTATTTT. Its translation: CASSQGLAGRTDTQYF.

The CDR3 sequence is CASSLGGADNSPLHF. CDR3 DNA sequence: TGTGCCAGCAGCTTAGGGGGGGCAGATAATTCACCCCTCCACTTT. This chain links TRBV11-2 with TRBJ1-6, with D perhaps TRBD1 (6 bases). Per the germline V gene, CDR1 is SGHAT and CDR2 is FQNNGV. Deletions cut 1 base from V and 5 bases from J, with 9 bases between. CDR3 length equals 15 residues.

This clonotype was detected a few times. The chain couples TRBV27 to TRBJ2-7, with 7 bases fitting TRBD2. Trimming cost V 4 bases and J 3 bases; bases outside gene matches: 9. In germline, CDR1 is MNHEY, CDR2 SMNVEV (reference sequence). The CDR3 runs to 15 residues. The CDR3 sequence is CASSYTREHYYEQYF. The CDR3 DNA sequence: TGTGCCAGCAGTTATACGCGGGAGCACTACTACGAGCAGTACTTC.

This clonotype turned up a few times. The chain links TRBV2 to TRBJ2-1; D not resolved. V was shortened by 7 bases and J by 2 bases, with 15 bases between the two germline ends. The CDR3 loop spans 15 amino acids. Per the germline V gene, CDR1 is SNHLY and CDR2 is FYNNEI. This CDR3 is CASKDAFGTYNEQFF. The CDR3 DNA reads TGTGCCAGCAAGGACGCGTTTGGCACCTACAATGAGCAGTTCTTC.

The chain joins TRBV15 to TRBJ2-1; 7 nucleotides match TRBD2. V shed 8 bases and J 7 bases; nucleotides not matched to a gene: 8. The germline V gene encodes CDR1 LNHNV and CDR2 YYDKDF (reference sequence). This CDR3 is built from 13 residues. DNA for the CDR3: TGTGCCACCCTAGCGGACGACAAAAATGAGCAGTTCTTC. It encodes CATLADDKNEQFF.

This clonotype was seen more than once but under ten times. The rearrangement joins TRBV18 to TRBJ1-4; 9 bases match TRBD1. Trimming removed 0 bases from V and 10 bases from J; junction bases left unmatched: 6. Germline V gene lookup returns CDR1 KGHSH and CDR2 LQKENI. The CDR3 length is 15 residues. The CDR3 loop is CASSPPGQGNGKLFF. In DNA, the CDR3 is TGTGCCAGCTCACCACCGGGACAGGGAAACGGAAAACTGTTTTTT.

This clonotype has just a few counts. V and J are TRBV11-2 and TRBJ1-1; TRBD1 matches at 8 bases. Germline lookup yields CDR1 SGHAT and CDR2 FQNNGV. This CDR3 comprises 13 residues. Trimming removed 7 bases from V and 5 bases from J; junction bases left unmatched: 6. CDR3 DNA sequence: TGTGCCAGCACCCGAACAGGGGGTACTGAAGCTTTCTTT. This sequence encodes CASTRTGGTEAFF.

In this sample, this clonotype turned up a few times. The CDR3 loop is CAISDKVTTDTQYF. DNA for the CDR3: TGTGCCATCAGTGATAAAGTCACCACAGATACGCAGTATTTT. The J gene is TRBJ2-3, the V gene TRBV10-3; D not resolved. Per the germline V gene, CDR1 is ENHRY and CDR2 is SYGVKD. Trimming took 3 bases from V and 2 from J, leaving 9 bases between them. The CDR3 covers 14 residues.

This clonotype was seen repeatedly, ten times or more. The chain uses TRBV9 and TRBJ2-2; 8 bases are shared with TRBD1. The CDR3 runs to 15 residues. V lost 4 bases to trimming and J lost 5 bases; unmatched junction nucleotides: 7. Germline V lookup: CDR1 SGDLS, CDR2 YYNGEE. The CDR3 here is CASSTGDRMTGELFF. CDR3 bases: TGTGCCAGCAGCACAGGGGACAGGATGACCGGGGAGCTGTTTTTT.

The chain recombines TRBV5-1 with TRBJ2-3; 12 bases match TRBD2. CDR1 and CDR2 (germline): SGHRS, YFSETQ. The CDR3 consists of 16 residues. The V and J ends lost 3 bases and 2 bases, in that order; junction bases with no gene match: 4. This CDR3 is CASSSSSGGVTDTQYF. CDR3 DNA: TGCGCCAGCAGCTCCTCTAGCGGGGGGGTCACAGATACGCAGTATTTT.

This chain joins TRBV13 and TRBJ2-1; TRBD1 aligns across 7 bases. V shed 4 bases and J 0 bases; nucleotides not matched to a gene: 6. Germline V CDR1 and CDR2: PRHDT, FYEKMQ (reference sequence). The length of the CDR3 is 16 residues. The CDR3 DNA reads as TGTGCCAGCAGCTATAGGGGGCCAGGCTCCTACAATGAGCAGTTCTTC. It is translated as CASSYRGPGSYNEQFF.

This clonotype was recorded at least ten times. This chain uses TRBV28 with TRBJ2-4, with D possibly called TRBD1 or TRBD2 (6 bases each). The germline V gene encodes CDR1 MDHEN and CDR2 SYDVKM. The CDR3 is 14 residues long. Trimming took off 8 bases at V and 1 base at J, with 12 bases between the two ends. DNA of the CDR3: TGTGCCAGCTGCCAGGGGAGGGCCAAAAACATTCAGTACTTC. Translated: CASCQGRAKNIQYF.

The CDR3 sequence is CASSFTGTNEQYF. CDR3 coding DNA: TGTGCCAGCAGCTTTACCGGGACAAACGAGCAGTACTTC. The chain joins TRBV11-2 to TRBJ2-7; possibly TRBD1 for D (6 bases). Trimming cost V 3 bases and J 5 bases, with 11 bases left between them. The CDR3 loop spans 13 amino acids. CDR1 and CDR2 (germline): SGHAT, FQNNGV.

This clonotype has just a few counts. This chain connects TRBV27 to TRBJ2-7, with a possible D match to TRBD1 (6 bases). The V and J ends lost 3 bases and 5 bases respectively, with 11 bases between them. Germline V gene data show CDR1 as MNHEY and CDR2 as SMNVEV (reference sequence). The CDR3 spans 13 residues. The chain's CDR3 is CASSLRAGDEQYF. Written as DNA, the CDR3 is TGTGCCAGCAGTTTGAGAGCAGGGGACGAGCAGTACTTC.

Many counts were recorded for this clonotype. V usage is TRBV5-1 and J usage is TRBJ2-3, with TRBD2 matching over 7 bases. Germline V gene lookup returns CDR1 SGHRS and CDR2 YFSETQ. CDR3 size: 15 residues. J gave up 2 bases and V 2 bases, and 5 bases lay outside the gene matches. In DNA, the CDR3 is TGCGCCAGCAGCTTAAGCGGGGATAACACAGATACGCAGTATTTT. Translating it yields CASSLSGDNTDTQYF. Combining the CDR3 with reference TRBV5-1 and TRBJ2-3 gives the whole variable domain KAGVTQTPRYLIKTRGQQVTLSCSPISGHRSVSWYQQTPGQGLQFLFEYFSETQRNKGNFPGRFSGRQFSNSRSEMNVSTLELGDSALYLCASSLSGDNTDTQYFGPGTRLTVL.

This clonotype was detected ten times or more. The chain recombines TRBV20-1 with TRBJ2-5; D not resolved. Per the germline V gene, CDR1 is DFQATT and CDR2 is SNEGSKA (reference sequence). V dropped 5 bases and J dropped 3 bases, with 7 bases sitting between them. The length of the CDR3 is 11 residues. The DNA for the CDR3 is TGCAGTGCTGTCCCAAAAGAGACCCAGTACTTC. Translating it yields CSAVPKETQYF.

Many counts were recorded for this clonotype. The chain combines TRBV6-1 with TRBJ1-1; D remains ambiguous. CDR1 MNHNS and CDR2 SASEGT come from the germline V gene. The CDR3 has 16 residues. Trimming took 4 bases from V and 4 from J, leaving 19 bases between them. This CDR3 reads CASSARHFSWTTEAFF. CDR3 in DNA: TGTGCCAGCAGTGCCAGACACTTCTCGTGGACCACTGAAGCTTTCTTT.